These 30 T cell receptor beta chains were all obtained from the same sample, sequenced in a study of cytomegalovirus exposure and HLA in healthy donors. PCR primers comprised 60 Vbeta and 13 Jbeta primers. The assay was immunoSEQ multiplex PCR, and TCRdb's table has in-frame clones only and misses some. Altogether 150,000 to 200,000 clones are present, around three quarters being singletons, with the ten largest covering about 2%. The sample was PBMCs. The receptors stem from a woman younger than 45 in good health and CMV-seropositive.

The J gene is TRBJ1-2, the V gene TRBV6-1, with 12 bases identical to TRBD1. CDR3 length equals 13 residues. Trimming removed 7 bases from V and 10 bases from J; junction bases left unmatched: 7. The germline CDR1 and CDR2 sequences are MNHNS and SASEGT. CDR3 sequence: CASTGTGGLDYTF. The CDR3 nucleotides read TGTGCCAGCACCGGGACAGGGGGCTTGGACTACACCTTC.

V is TRBV4-1 and J is TRBJ2-4, with TRBD2 matching over 12 bases. The V gene's germline CDR1 is MGHRA and CDR2 YSYEKL. V lost 0 bases to trimming and J lost 8 bases; unmatched junction nucleotides: 5. The CDR3 length is 16 residues. The CDR3 DNA follows: TGCGCCAGCAGCCAAGAACTAGCGGGAGGTTATGACATTCAGTACTTC. It yields the protein CASSQELAGGYDIQYF.

The chain recombines TRBV2 with TRBJ2-7; 12 positions match TRBD2. CDR1 and CDR2 from the germline V gene are SNHLY and FYNNEI. V gave up 7 bases and J gave up 8 bases; unmatched junction bases: 12. The CDR3 is 15 residues long. The chain's CDR3 is CASMRTSGVVLKQYF. The CDR3 DNA is TGTGCCAGCATGCGGACTAGCGGGGTGGTCTTAAAGCAGTACTTC.

Only a few counts were recorded for this clone. The chain carries TRBV30 and TRBJ1-6; 8 bases match TRBD1. Germline V CDR1 and CDR2: GTSNPN, SVGIG (reference sequence). V gave up 0 bases and J gave up 6 bases; unmatched junction bases: 4. CDR3 length equals 15 residues. The CDR3 nucleotides read TGTGCCTGGAGTGTACAGGGGGGGAGTAATTCACCCCTCCACTTT. Its protein product is CAWSVQGGSNSPLHF. Using reference TRBV30 and TRBJ1-6 for the parts outside the CDR3, the full variable domain is SQTIHQWPATLVQPVGSPLSLECTVEGTSNPNLYWYRQAAGRGLQLLFYSVGIGQISSEVPQNLSASRPQDRQFILSSKKLLLSDSGFYLCAWSVQGGSNSPLHFGNGTRLTVT.

V is TRBV5-1 and J is TRBJ2-2; tentative D call: TRBD2 (6 bases). CDR3 length: 15 residues. Trimming shortened V by 0 bases and J by 5 bases, and 11 bases separated the two germline ends. Germline values: CDR1 SGHRS, CDR2 YFSETQ. CDR3 bases: TGCGCCAGCAGCTTGGCCATCGGAGGGACCGGGGAGCTGTTTTTT. Its translation is CASSLAIGGTGELFF.

There are a few counts of this clone. The chain couples TRBV30 to TRBJ2-1; D gene uncertain. The germline V gene has CDR1 GTSNPN and CDR2 SVGIG (reference sequence). There are 12 residues in the CDR3. V lost 2 bases to trimming and J lost 7 bases, with 9 bases between them. This CDR3 is CAWSQQENEQFF. In nucleotides, the CDR3 is TGTGCCTGGAGTCAGCAGGAAAATGAGCAGTTCTTC.

The J gene is TRBJ2-7, the V gene TRBV18; 7 positions agree with TRBD2. V shed 2 bases, J shed 4 bases, and the junction held 5 bases outside the gene matches. This CDR3 is 14 amino acids long. The V gene's germline CDR1 is KGHSH and CDR2 LQKENI. The CDR3 protein is CASSPGLVNYEQYF. DNA of the CDR3: TGTGCCAGCTCACCAGGACTAGTCAATTACGAGCAGTACTTC. Using reference TRBV18 and TRBJ2-7 for the parts outside the CDR3, the full variable domain is NAGVMQNPRHLVRRRGQEARLRCSPMKGHSHVYWYRQLPEEGLKFMVYLQKENIIDESGMPKERFSAEFPKEGPSILRIQQVVRGDSAAYFCASSPGLVNYEQYFGPGTRLTVT.

This clone was seen only a few times. This rearrangement joins TRBV4-1 to TRBJ2-3; no firm D call. In germline, CDR1 is MGHRA, CDR2 YSYEKL. Trimming removed 4 bases at V and 1 base at J, with 9 bases between. This CDR3 is built from 14 residues. In nucleotides, the CDR3 is TGCGCCAGCAGCCTTGGTCCAGGCACAGATACGCAGTATTTT. Translated, it gives CASSLGPGTDTQYF.

The J gene is TRBJ2-5, the V gene TRBV9; tentative D call: TRBD2 (5 bases). Germline V CDR1 and CDR2: SGDLS, YYNGEE. CDR3 length: 14 residues. The V end lost 0 bases, the J end lost 0 bases, and 6 bases lay between the germline ends. CDR3 in DNA: TGTGCCAGCAGCGTAGGCGGGTACCAAGAGACCCAGTACTTC. The encoded protein is CASSVGGYQETQYF.

This clone came up once. The V gene is TRBV6-5, the J gene TRBJ2-7, with TRBD2 identical over 7 bases. Trimming removed 5 bases from V and 5 bases from J; junction bases left unmatched: 9. CDR1 MNHEY and CDR2 SVGAGI come from the germline V gene. CDR3 length: 14 residues. CDR3: CASSRPGEGHEQYF. The CDR3 bases are TGTGCCAGCAGTCGCCCGGGGGAGGGGCACGAGCAGTACTTC.

This clone appeared once. The chain recombines TRBV14 with TRBJ1-2; 8 nucleotides align to TRBD1. The CDR3 is 14 amino acids. The junction had 5 bases not matched to a gene; V was cut back by 2 bases and J by 6 bases. The germline gives CDR1 SGHDN, CDR2 FVKESK. CDR3 loop: CASSQITGGDGYTF. Here the CDR3 DNA reads TGTGCCAGCAGCCAAATAACAGGGGGTGATGGCTACACCTTC.

The chain joins TRBV18 to TRBJ1-1; D call uncertain. The V gene lost 5 bases and the J gene lost 4 bases, with 11 bases spanning the gap. Germline V gives CDR1 KGHSH, CDR2 LQKENI. The CDR3 runs 13 residues. CDR3 protein: CASSMKSGTEAFF. DNA of the CDR3: TGTGCCAGCTCAATGAAGAGTGGCACTGAAGCTTTCTTT.

V usage is TRBV4-1 and J usage is TRBJ1-2, with D perhaps matching TRBD1 (5 bases). V was shortened by 1 base and J by 6 bases, with 12 bases between the two germline ends. The CDR3 loop spans 14 amino acids. Germline CDR1 and CDR2: MGHRA and YSYEKL. DNA of the CDR3: TGCGCCAGCAGCCAAGCGCAGGGTATGGATGGCTACACCTTC. This gives the protein CASSQAQGMDGYTF.

This clone was observed once. The V call is TRBV6-5, the J call TRBJ1-2; no clear D. This CDR3 has 15 residues. The germline gives CDR1 MNHEY, CDR2 SVGAGI. Trimming removed 6 bases at V and 4 bases at J, with 18 bases between. This chain's CDR3 is CASSTDFRILYGYTF. DNA of the CDR3: TGTGCCAGCAGCACTGACTTCCGGATCCTCTATGGCTACACCTTC.

The genes are TRBV5-1 and TRBJ2-5, with unresolved D. V gave up 3 bases and J gave up 0 bases, with 6 bases separating them. The CDR3 runs to 13 residues. Looked up from germline, CDR1 is SGHRS and CDR2 is YFSETQ. The CDR3 bases are TGCGCCAGCAGCTCTTTGTACCAAGAGACCCAGTACTTC. This sequence encodes CASSSLYQETQYF.

V usage is TRBV15 and J usage is TRBJ2-7, with 12 bases fitting TRBD2. The CDR3 runs 15 residues. Germline V gene data show CDR1 as LNHNV and CDR2 as YYDKDF (reference sequence). The V and J ends lost 4 bases and 2 bases, in that order; junction bases with no gene match: 3. CDR3: CATSTRLAGAYEQYF. CDR3 nucleotide sequence: TGTGCCACCAGCACAAGACTAGCGGGAGCCTACGAGCAGTACTTC.

V usage is TRBV18 and J usage is TRBJ1-2; TRBD1 aligns across 8 bases. The CDR3 has 15 amino acids. The germline V gene encodes CDR1 KGHSH and CDR2 LQKENI. Trimming removed 2 bases from V and 4 bases from J; junction bases left unmatched: 6. CDR3 bases: TGTGCCAGCTCACCAGGGATCCAGGGGGCCTATGGCTACACCTTC. Its protein is CASSPGIQGAYGYTF.

The CDR3 reads CASSSLQGTEAFF. The CDR3 DNA reads TGTGCCAGCAGCTCTCTCCAGGGGACTGAAGCTTTCTTT. The V call is TRBV11-2, the J call TRBJ1-1; a weak D match, TRBD1 (6 bases). Trimming cost V 4 bases and J 5 bases, with 11 bases left between them. Germline V gene data show CDR1 as SGHAT and CDR2 as FQNNGV. The CDR3 is 13 residues long. The complete variable domain, with remaining parts taken from reference TRBV11-2 and TRBJ1-1, reads EAGVAQSPRYKIIEKRQSVAFWCNPISGHATLYWYQQILGQGPKLLIQFQNNGVVDDSQLPKDRFSAERLKGVDSTLKIQPAKLEDSAVYLCASSSLQGTEAFFGQGTRLTVV.

This CDR3 reads CASSEAEPSGGYTF. For the CDR3, the DNA is TGTGCCAGCAGTGAGGCGGAACCTTCGGGTGGCTACACCTTC. The chain has TRBV6-1 and TRBJ1-2; D unclear. Germline CDR1 reads MNHNS; CDR2 reads SASEGT. CDR3 size: 14 residues. Trimming shortened V by 3 bases and J by 7 bases, and 15 bases separated the two germline ends.

The V and J genes are TRBV30 and TRBJ1-5, with 12 bases aligning to TRBD1. The junction had 7 bases not matched to a gene; V was cut back by 4 bases and J by 6 bases. Germline assignment: CDR1 GTSNPN and CDR2 SVGIG (reference sequence). The CDR3 runs 15 residues. The CDR3 bases are TGTGCCTGGACCCCCGGGACAGGGGGCAGTCAGCCCCAGCATTTT. It codes for CAWTPGTGGSQPQHF.

The chain uses TRBV7-2 and TRBJ1-2; the match to TRBD1 covers 12 bases. There are 15 residues in the CDR3. Germline V gives CDR1 SGHTA, CDR2 FQGNSA. V gave up 1 base and J gave up 9 bases; unmatched junction bases: 6. CDR3 protein: CASSLGGDRGQSYTF. CDR3 nucleotide sequence: TGTGCCAGCAGCTTAGGAGGGGACAGGGGGCAGAGCTACACCTTC.

The CDR3 DNA reads TGCGCCAGCAGCTTCGGACAGGGAGGCACCGGGGAGCTGTTTTTT. Protein sequence: CASSFGQGGTGELFF. The chain has TRBV5-1 and TRBJ2-2; 8 nucleotides align to TRBD1. The CDR3 consists of 15 residues. The germline V gene encodes CDR1 SGHRS and CDR2 YFSETQ. V was clipped by 2 bases and J by 4 bases; unmatched bases: 4.

The J gene is TRBJ1-1, the V gene TRBV5-1; 8 bases align to TRBD1. The V gene's germline CDR1 is SGHRS and CDR2 YFSETQ. Trimming took 2 bases from V and 0 from J; bases not matched to a gene: 6. The CDR3 covers 16 residues. This CDR3 is CASSFGTGGVNTEAFF. CDR3 DNA sequence: TGCGCCAGCAGCTTTGGGACAGGAGGTGTGAACACTGAAGCTTTCTTT.

The sample holds one count of this clone. This chain joins TRBV30 and TRBJ1-2; D is possibly TRBD1 (6 bases). The CDR3 totals 12 residues. Germline assignment: CDR1 GTSNPN and CDR2 SVGIG (reference sequence). Trimming cost V 2 bases and J 11 bases, with 15 bases left between them. The DNA for the CDR3 is TGTGCCTGGAGTCCCGGGGACACCGGTTACACCTTC. Translated, it gives CAWSPGDTGYTF.

J is TRBJ1-4 and V is TRBV5-1, with D possibly being TRBD1 (5 bases). The V and J ends lost 0 bases and 10 bases respectively, with 13 bases between them. CDR1 is SGHRS, CDR2 YFSETQ, per germline. The CDR3 covers 14 residues. The CDR3 reads CASSLEGAQGKLFF. The DNA for the CDR3 is TGCGCCAGCAGCTTGGAAGGGGCTCAGGGAAAACTGTTTTTT.

The CDR3 DNA sequence: TGTGCCAGCAGCCATACAGGGGTAGGTGGAACACCCCTCCACTTT. Translated: CASSHTGVGGTPLHF. V usage is TRBV5-8 and J usage is TRBJ1-6, with 7 bases fitting TRBD1. J lost 11 bases, V lost 4 bases, and 12 bases had no gene match. Germline CDR1 and CDR2: SGHTS and YDEGEE. The CDR3 loop spans 15 amino acids.

The J gene is TRBJ2-3, the V gene TRBV5-1, with 9 bases matching TRBD2. CDR3 size: 15 residues. Losses at the gene ends were 4 bases for V and 0 bases for J; bases not matched to a gene: 3. CDR1 and CDR2 (germline): SGHRS, YFSETQ. The DNA for the CDR3 is TGCGCCAGCAGCCCTAGCGGGGCTAGCACAGATACGCAGTATTTT. This sequence encodes CASSPSGASTDTQYF.

The genes are TRBV7-9 and TRBJ1-5, with no clear D. The CDR3 extends over 14 amino acids. The ends were cut back, 6 bases at V and 1 base at J, with 10 bases in the middle. CDR1 and CDR2 from the germline V gene are SEHNR and FQNEAQ (reference sequence). CDR3 amino acids: CASRTLGSNQPQHF. The DNA of the CDR3 is TGTGCCAGCAGGACACTTGGGAGCAATCAGCCCCAGCATTTT.

In DNA, the CDR3 is TGTGCCAGCACCCTAGGGGGCGCTAACTATGGCTACACCTTC. This gives the protein CASTLGGANYGYTF. V gene TRBV6-5 combines with J gene TRBJ1-2; TRBD1 matches 7 bases. CDR1 is MNHEY, CDR2 SVGAGI, per germline. The CDR3 loop spans 14 amino acids. The ends lost 7 bases at V and 0 bases at J; junction bases unmatched: 5.

V is TRBV7-7 and J is TRBJ2-5, with D perhaps matching TRBD2 (5 bases). V shed 0 bases and J shed 2 bases, with 10 bases lying between them. The CDR3 spans 15 residues. Germline CDR1 is SSHAT and CDR2 is FNYEAQ (reference sequence). In DNA, the CDR3 is TGTGCCAGCAGCTTAGCTACGACGGGACAAGAGACCCAGTACTTC. Translating gives CASSLATTGQETQYF.